This is a list of T cell receptor beta chains from one sample in a study of blood T cell repertoires in COVID-19. Produced via immunoSEQ multiplex PCR; TCRdb's table is partial and in-frame only. The data show about 260,000 clones, roughly 87% seen once. The sample was peripheral blood. The receptor set was obtained from a human donor in a cohort sampled during active COVID-19. Both conserved end residues are part of each CDR3. Part of the rows lack a size; the others show once, few, many or a class for expanded clones.

V,J,size,CDR3
TRBV19,TRBJ1-2,NA,CASRQGANWGYTF
TRBV29-1,TRBJ1-2,NA,CSVEAGDRGNGYTF
TRBV7-2,TRBJ1-1,NA,CASSVSGQGGTEAFF
TRBV9,TRBJ2-5,NA,CASSRGETQYF
TRBV5-1,TRBJ2-3,NA,CASSLQPGSGGTDTQYF
TRBV19,TRBJ1-4,NA,CASSIRGQGVVELFF
TRBV27,TRBJ2-7,NA,CASSLGHRGAEQYF
TRBV7-2,TRBJ2-5,NA,CASSPVLGGRTETQYF
TRBV28,TRBJ2-1,NA,CASSPKYSLAGAREQFF
TRBV6-5,TRBJ1-3,NA,CASSYSRELDGNTIYF
TRBV29-1,TRBJ2-7,NA,CSVRDRGAGYEQYF
TRBV27,TRBJ1-1,NA,CASSLIRGKMNTEAFF
TRBV6-2/TRBV6-3,TRBJ2-6,NA,CASSYSWGGPSGANVLTF
TRBV4-1,TRBJ2-1,few,CASMDGLAGVNEQFF
TRBV20-1,TRBJ1-6,NA,CSASSSGTASAPLHF
TRBV11-2,TRBJ2-7,NA,CASSSGLAGEDEQYF
TRBV5-5,TRBJ1-2,NA,CASSLQGVYGYTF
TRBV6-2/TRBV6-3,TRBJ2-1,NA,CASSRGTSGLGEQFF
TRBV9,TRBJ2-1,NA,CASSVEGARSVPQFF
TRBV2,TRBJ2-5,NA,CASSELGGQLSETQYF
TRBV16,TRBJ1-1,NA,CASSQSTAGKAFF
TRBV5-6,TRBJ1-3,NA,CASSLAPTGSGNTIYF
TRBV2,TRBJ2-2,NA,CASSVTGGELFF
TRBV7-2,TRBJ2-1,once,CASSLGTSIDEQFF
TRBV4-1,TRBJ1-4,NA,CASSRDTTGANEKLFF
TRBV2,TRBJ2-5,NA,CASSEWSGRGGQETQYF
TRBV19,TRBJ2-3,NA,CASSMNRVGTDTQYF
TRBV12-3/TRBV12-4,TRBJ2-1,NA,CATRQGYNEQFF
TRBV27,TRBJ2-7,NA,CASSLAGGPYEQYF
TRBV5-1,TRBJ2-7,NA,CASSLDPGRPYEQYF
TRBV5-1,TRBJ1-2,NA,CASSPGQGADGYTF
TRBV9,TRBJ2-1,NA,CASSVQGGTVNEQFF
TRBV11-2,TRBJ2-3,once,CASSTRPGLATDTQYF
TRBV4-1,TRBJ2-7,NA,CASSHDGTSGSPRYEQYF
TRBV3-1/TRBV3-2,TRBJ1-4,NA,CASIQERANEKLFF
TRBV5-4,TRBJ1-1,NA,CASSSGGRTEAFF
TRBV2,TRBJ2-1,NA,CASMVGGSYNEQFF
TRBV6-2/TRBV6-3,TRBJ2-1,once,CASSYSIRTSGRDLWNEQFF
TRBV19,TRBJ2-7,NA,CASSKSTGSEQYF
TRBV7-2,TRBJ1-2,NA,CASSSGQGYGYTF
TRBV3-1/TRBV3-2,TRBJ2-3,NA,CASSQVTLAGIADTQYF
TRBV27,TRBJ2-7,once,CASAPKLAVSYEQYF
TRBV12-3/TRBV12-4,TRBJ2-7,NA,CASRPAGGEQYF
TRBV2,TRBJ2-1,NA,CASTQSGALTNEQFF
TRBV27,TRBJ1-6,NA,CASSPRGARGSPLHF
TRBV11-2,TRBJ2-5,once,CASSLGLAGGQTQYF
TRBV15,TRBJ1-1,NA,CATSSPGGVAEAFF
TRBV10-3,TRBJ2-1,once,CAIGWRETNEQFF
TRBV10-3,TRBJ1-6,NA,CAISEAAEAWNSPLHF
TRBV18,TRBJ2-1,NA,CASSPPGVVLYNEQFF